These T cell receptor beta chains were read from a single sample in a study of T cells in Graves' hyperthyroidism and ophthalmopathy. TCRdb re-analysed the multiplex PCR reads in MiXCR, keeping a single row per CDR3 protein. The sample has about 350,000 distinct CDR3 sequences; roughly an eighth are singletons. Sequencing was performed on blood. All receptors come from a woman in her forties with Graves' ophthalmopathy. The conserved cysteine and the conserved F or W are not part of the CDR3 here. The D gene is left open where the match is weak.

j_call	d_call	v_call	cdr3_aa
TRBJ2-5	NA	TRBV5-1	ASSLSGVEGETQY
TRBJ2-1	TRBD2	TRBV19	ASSIPGTSGRFSSYNEQF
TRBJ1-1	NA	TRBV29-1	SVEDTGTEAF
TRBJ1-1	NA	TRBV5-4	ASGLAGRIRTEAF
TRBJ2-2	TRBD2	TRBV2	ASGPSGVSRSGELF
TRBJ2-2	NA	TRBV5-5	ASSLGLLNTGELF
TRBJ1-1	NA	TRBV3-1	ASSQGGGGNTEAF
TRBJ2-1	NA	TRBV5-6	ASSLAQGYNEQF
TRBJ2-5	NA	TRBV11-2	ASSLTRTPQETQY
TRBJ1-2	NA	TRBV5-5	ASSLGFGQGHKDGYT
TRBJ1-6	NA	TRBV5-4	ASSIGTSNNSPLH
TRBJ2-3	NA	TRBV6-5	ASSYWGSGSSTDTQY
TRBJ2-2	NA	TRBV29-1	SVVPPTGELF
TRBJ2-1	TRBD2	TRBV5-4	ASSSPTTSTSGRWDEQF
TRBJ2-1	NA	TRBV11-2	ASSLMVAAYYNEQF
TRBJ1-2	TRBD1	TRBV18	ASSPGQDGYT
TRBJ2-3	NA	TRBV24-1	ATSETGQTDTQY